This T cell receptor beta chain came from a study of blood T cell repertoires in COVID-19. This clone was recorded only once. In Seattle, patients joined the study during active infection and were tracked longitudinally. How the authors handled the data: It was from reference gene primer amplification that nucleated cell counts were estimated. Sequencing was performed with immunoSEQ multiplex PCR; in TCRdb, only in-frame clones are kept and a portion is missing. V, J and clone size are those of that table, while D and trimming were read from the DNA. The sample lists about 320,000 clones; 70% to 90% were seen once. Trimming took 6 bases from V and 2 from J; bases not matched to a gene: 7. CDR1 is ENHRY, CDR2 SYGVKD, per germline. There are 15 residues in the CDR3.

The source material was peripheral blood. The chain is built from TRBV10-3 and TRBJ1-3; 7 bases agree with TRBD1. The TCR comes from a woman in her thirties with COVID-19, enrolled during active disease. The CDR3 DNA reads TGTGCCATCAGCCGGGACAGCCCTACTGGAAACACCATATATTTT. It specifies CAISRDSPTGNTIYF.